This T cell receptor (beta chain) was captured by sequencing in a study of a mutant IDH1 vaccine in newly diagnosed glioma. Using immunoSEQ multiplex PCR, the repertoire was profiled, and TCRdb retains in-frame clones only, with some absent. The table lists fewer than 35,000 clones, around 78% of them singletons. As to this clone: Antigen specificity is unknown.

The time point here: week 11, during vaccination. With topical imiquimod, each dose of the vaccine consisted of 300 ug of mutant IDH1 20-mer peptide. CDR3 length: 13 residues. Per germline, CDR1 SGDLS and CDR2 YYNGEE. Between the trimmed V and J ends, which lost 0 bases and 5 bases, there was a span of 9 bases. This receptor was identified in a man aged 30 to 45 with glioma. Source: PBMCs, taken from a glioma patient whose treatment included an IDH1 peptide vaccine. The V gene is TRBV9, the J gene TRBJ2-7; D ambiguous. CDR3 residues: CASSVGPYDEQYF. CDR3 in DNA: TGTGCCAGCAGCGTAGGCCCGTACGACGAGCAGTACTTC. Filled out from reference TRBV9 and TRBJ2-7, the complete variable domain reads DSGVTQTPKHLITATGQRVTLRCSPRSGDLSVYWYQQSLDQGLQFLIQYYNGEERAKGNILERFSAQQFPDLHSELNLSSLELGDSALYFCASSVGPYDEQYFGPGTRLTVT.